Below, one TCR beta chain is given with its context. The sample belongs to a study of blood T cell repertoires in COVID-19. Looking at the study overall: COVID-19 samples collected from the United States, Italy and Spain covered acute and convalescent phases. The cDNA or gDNA used as material had been derived from T cells, B-cell-depleted T cells, or PBMCs.

The authors' processing: Nucleated cell counts were estimated from reference gene primer amplification. Measured with immunoSEQ multiplex PCR; TCRdb has only the in-frame clones, and not every one. V and J calls and clone size are those listed in that table; D and trimming were worked out from the DNA. Counted here are about 330,000 clones, roughly 85% occurring once; the ten biggest clones make up more than 6%. Germline-derived CDR1 and CDR2 are SGHRS and YFSETQ. Trimming left V 4 bases short and J 3 bases short, with 13 bases between. There are 15 residues in the CDR3. Sequences were obtained from peripheral blood. The rearrangement uses TRBV5-1 and TRBJ2-2; D is possibly TRBD2 (6 bases). This TCR came from a human donor in a cohort sampled during active COVID-19. The CDR3 DNA reads TGCGCCAGCAGCCCGGAGGGACCCCACACCGGGGAGCTGTTTTTT. Amino acids: CASSPEGPHTGELFF.